These T cell receptor beta chains were read from a single sample in a study of T cell repertoires in cytomegalovirus infection. TCRdb used MiXCR to reprocess the reads, holding one entry per CDR3 protein. Among roughly 140,000 distinct CDR3 sequences listed, 23% were seen once. Sequenced material: PBMCs. The origin of the receptors is a human donor in good health (CMV status not recorded). Some clones in this sample may be carry-over from other donors' samples. Each CDR3 is given with its conserved first and last residue. D genes are given only for firm matches. Clone size appears in some rows only: once, few, many, or a class for an expanded clone.

CDR3nt: TGTGCCAGCAGTTACCGACAGGGGACTGGGGCCAACGTCCTGACTTTC; CDR3aa: CASSYRQGTGANVLTF; d_gene: TRBD1; v_gene: TRBV6-5; abundance: few; j_gene: TRBJ2-6
CDR3nt: TGTGCCAGCAGCTTACGGGTTATCAGGGCTGAAGCTTTCTTT; CDR3aa: CASSLRVIRAEAFF; d_gene: -; v_gene: TRBV7-8; abundance: many; j_gene: TRBJ1-1
CDR3nt: TGTGCCAGCAGTTTATTATCGGGGACCCAGTACTTC; CDR3aa: CASSLLSGTQYF; d_gene: -; v_gene: TRBV12-3/TRBV12-4; abundance: -; j_gene: TRBJ2-5
CDR3nt: TGTGCCAGCAGTCCGGGACAGCTTAAAGAGACCCAGTACTTC; CDR3aa: CASSPGQLKETQYF; d_gene: TRBD1; v_gene: TRBV12-3/TRBV12-4; abundance: few; j_gene: TRBJ2-5
CDR3nt: TGTGCCAGCAGTTCCATTGACAGGCCCAATCAGCCCCAGCATTTT; CDR3aa: CASSSIDRPNQPQHF; d_gene: -; v_gene: TRBV28; abundance: -; j_gene: TRBJ1-5
CDR3nt: TGTGCCAGCAGGGCAGGGGGAGCGGGCACAGATACGCAGTATTTT; CDR3aa: CASRAGGAGTDTQYF; d_gene: TRBD1; v_gene: TRBV7-3; abundance: once; j_gene: TRBJ2-3
CDR3nt: TGTGCCAGCAGTTACCCGCCGGAAAGGGGCTACACCTTC; CDR3aa: CASSYPPERGYTF; d_gene: -; v_gene: TRBV6-6; abundance: -; j_gene: TRBJ1-2
CDR3nt: TGTGCCAGCAGTTGGCTAAACTCCTACAATGAGCAGTTCTTC; CDR3aa: CASSWLNSYNEQFF; d_gene: -; v_gene: TRBV6-2/TRBV6-3; abundance: few; j_gene: TRBJ2-1
CDR3nt: TGTGCCACCAGTGCAAGCACAGATACGCAGTATTTT; CDR3aa: CATSASTDTQYF; d_gene: -; v_gene: TRBV24-1; abundance: few; j_gene: TRBJ2-3
CDR3nt: TGCGCCAGCAGCTTGGAACGGACAGCGAACACTGAAGCTTTCTTT; CDR3aa: CASSLERTANTEAFF; d_gene: -; v_gene: TRBV5-1; abundance: many; j_gene: TRBJ1-1
CDR3nt: TGCAGCGTTTTTGGGCAAAACTATGGCTACACCTTC; CDR3aa: CSVFGQNYGYTF; d_gene: -; v_gene: TRBV29-1; abundance: -; j_gene: TRBJ1-2